A single sample is the source of the 4 T cell receptor beta chains below, sequenced in a study of vaccination and CD4 T cells after COVID-19. Cultured CD4+ T cells had their DNA profiled by the Oncomine TCR Beta short-read assay. Each CDR3 protein gets one entry after TCRdb re-called the PCR reads with MiXCR. The profile shows about 22,000 distinct CDR3 sequences, approximately 32% of them singletons. Antigen specificity for these receptors is unknown. Treatment indicated: roughly 10-day PBMC culture with coronavirus spike peptide pools or control peptides (ViraFEST assay). Material: cultured CD4+ T cells from blood. The origin of the receptors is a human donor with COVID-19.

This sequence joins TRBV7-9 and TRBJ2-3; D is perhaps TRBD1 (6 bases). V lost 6 bases, J lost 7 bases, and 14 bases lay in between. The CDR3 is made up of 13 amino acids. The germline CDR1 and CDR2 sequences are SEHNR and FQNEAQ (reference sequence). In nucleotides, the CDR3 is TGTGCCAGCAGTCTCGACAGGAAAAATACGCAGTATTTT. Translated, it gives CASSLDRKNTQYF.

This rearrangement joins TRBV7-9 to TRBJ1-2; a possible D gene is TRBD1 (5 bases). The CDR3 consists of 13 residues. CDR1 and CDR2 (germline): SEHNR, FQNEAQ (reference sequence). The V and J ends lost 4 bases and 8 bases respectively, with 14 bases between them. CDR3: CASSSRTLGGYTF. The DNA of the CDR3 is TGTGCCAGCAGCTCGCGGACACTTGGGGGCTACACCTTC.

This clonotype was found a few times. The chain recombines TRBV20-1 with TRBJ2-3, with 11 positions matching TRBD2. This CDR3 has 17 residues. The trim removed 6 bases at V and 6 bases at J, leaving 17 bases unmatched. The germline gives CDR1 DFQATT, CDR2 SNEGSKA (reference sequence). CDR3 sequence reads: CSAAPLAGDGVLDTQYF. As DNA, the CDR3 is TGCAGTGCCGCTCCACTAGCGGGGGATGGTGTGTTGGATACGCAGTATTTT.

This clonotype was observed a handful of times. The chain links TRBV28 to TRBJ1-1; D call uncertain. Germline CDR1 is MDHEN and CDR2 is SYDVKM. The CDR3 is 12 amino acids. V lost 7 bases to trimming and J lost 7 bases, with 13 bases between them. The CDR3 bases are TGTGCCAGCAACCCTATGGGGTTTGAAGCTTTCTTT. This encodes CASNPMGFEAFF.